The T cell receptor (beta chain) under discussion was sequenced for a study of shared clonotypes between healthy human individuals. Germline lookup yields CDR1 SGHDN and CDR2 FVKESK. This CDR3 region has 13 residues. Deletions cut 4 bases from V and 0 bases from J, with 7 bases between. The DNA input per sorted-subset replicate PCR was about 190 ng, corresponding to 28,000 or so T cell genomes. The repertoire was sequenced with immunoSEQ multiplex PCR; TCRdb's copy has only in-frame clones and lacks some. This table holds about 800,000 clones, 96% found once. Naivety among CD8 cells was defined by CD45RO negativity and positive CCR7 selection, thereby excluding terminally differentiated effector memory CD45RA+ cells. About this clone itself: The sample carries other DNA sequences with the same CDR3.

The TCR comes from a young man in good health. The chain employs TRBV14 and TRBJ2-7; D might be TRBD2 (5 bases). Material for sequencing was naive CD8+ T cells sorted from blood. The DNA for the CDR3 is TGTGCCAGCAGCCCCGGGGTCTCCTACGAGCAGTACTTC. Amino acids: CASSPGVSYEQYF.